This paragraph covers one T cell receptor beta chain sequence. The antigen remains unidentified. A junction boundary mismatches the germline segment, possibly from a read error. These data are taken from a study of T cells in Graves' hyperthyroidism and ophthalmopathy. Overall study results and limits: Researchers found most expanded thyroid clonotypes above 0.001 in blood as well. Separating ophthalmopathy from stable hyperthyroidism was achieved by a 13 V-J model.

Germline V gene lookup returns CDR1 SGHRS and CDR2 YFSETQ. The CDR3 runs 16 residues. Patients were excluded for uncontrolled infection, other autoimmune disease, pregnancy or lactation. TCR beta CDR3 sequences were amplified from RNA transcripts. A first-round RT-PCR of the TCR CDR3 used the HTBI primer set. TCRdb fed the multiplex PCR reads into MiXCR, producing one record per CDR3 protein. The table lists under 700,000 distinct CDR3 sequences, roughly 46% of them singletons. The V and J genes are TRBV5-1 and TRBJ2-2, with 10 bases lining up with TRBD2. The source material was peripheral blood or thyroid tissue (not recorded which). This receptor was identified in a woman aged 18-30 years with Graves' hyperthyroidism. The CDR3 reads CASSLGLAEHTGELFF. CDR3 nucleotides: TGTGCCAGCAGCTTAGGACTAGCGGAACACACCGGGGAGCTGTTTTTT.